The 10 T cell receptor beta chains below all came from one sample that was sequenced in a study of T-cell reconstitution after alpha-beta-depleted transplantation in children (dated by TCRdb to about 2016). The sample's treatment or condition label is to be understood as: allogeneic hematopoietic cell transplantation with graft depleted of TCRalphabeta T cells and CD19 B cells. Library preparation used PCR. The data were produced on an Illumina HiSeq 2500. To normalize quantification of the TCRbeta repertoire, the TCR libraries were built with molecular barcoding that relied on unique molecular identifiers. TCRdb ran its own pipeline on the public reads, namely fastp trimming at Q25 and MiXCR clone calling, and kept in-frame beta chains. Rows with one shared CDR3 protein collapse into an entry with the most common genes and DNA. Across this sample there are about 980,000 distinct CDR3 sequences, with roughly 29% seen only once. About 28% of the sample goes to the ten largest clones.

Specimen: PBMCs, mostly from graft donor cells, collected 360 days after TCRalphabeta/CD19-depleted stem cell transplant. These receptors all stem from a boy less than two years old who had a stem cell transplant for SCID, so the T cells may come from the graft donor.

This chain connects TRBV4-2 to TRBJ2-5, with a possible D match to TRBD2 (5 bases). V lost 0 bases and J lost 0, with 11 bases in between. Germline lookup yields CDR1 LGHNA and CDR2 YNFKEQ. This CDR3 region has 16 residues. The CDR3 sequence is CASSQDITRDQETQYF. CDR3 coding DNA: TGTGCCAGCAGCCAAGATATCACTAGAGACCAAGAGACCCAGTACTTC.

This CDR3 is CASMGDGRNTGELFF. CDR3 DNA: TGTGCCAGCATGGGAGACGGGCGGAACACCGGGGAGCTGTTTTTT. V is TRBV2 and J is TRBJ2-2; TRBD2 might be the D (5 bases). Germline CDR1 SNHLY, CDR2 FYNNEI. Trimming cost V 7 bases and J 1 base, with 13 bases left between them. CDR3 length equals 15 residues.

J is TRBJ2-5 and V is TRBV2, with 7 bases fitting TRBD2. The CDR3 sequence is 15 residues long. The V segment lost 6 bases and the J segment 5 bases; nucleotides outside the gene matches: 12. Per germline, CDR1 SNHLY and CDR2 FYNNEI. For the CDR3, the DNA is TGTGCCAGCAGCGAGTATCTAGCGGCAGGGGAGACCCAGTACTTC. This encodes CASSEYLAAGETQYF.

The V and J genes are TRBV6-2 or TRBV6-3 and TRBJ2-7, with TRBD1 matching over 9 bases. Germline CDR1 MNHEY, CDR2 SVGEGT. V was clipped by 2 bases and J by 3 bases; unmatched bases: 17. There are 19 residues in the CDR3. The CDR3, as DNA: TGTGCCAGCAGTTACACGGGACAGGGAATGTCAACTACTAGCTACGAGCAGTACTTC. Residues: CASSYTGQGMSTTSYEQYF.

There are many counts of this clonotype. The rearrangement uses TRBV29-1 and TRBJ2-7; 9 nucleotides align to TRBD1. CDR1 and CDR2 (germline): SQVTM, ANQGSEA. V lost 6 bases, J lost 2 bases, and 8 bases stayed unmatched. CDR3 length: 14 amino acids. The CDR3 DNA reads as TGCAGCGTGGCCGGGACAGGGTCCCCCTACGAGCAGTACTTC. Translating gives CSVAGTGSPYEQYF.

V usage is TRBV7-9 and J usage is TRBJ2-1; 9 bases match TRBD2. Looked up from germline, CDR1 is SEHNR and CDR2 is FQNEAQ (reference sequence). Unmatched junction bases numbered 12, after V lost 0 bases and J lost 9 bases. The CDR3 is 17 amino acids. As DNA, the CDR3 is TGTGCCAGCAGCTTAGCGAGGCAAGCGGGGGGCCGTGGTGAGCAGTTCTTC. It translates to CASSLARQAGGRGEQFF.

This clonotype came up a few times. The J gene is TRBJ2-5, the V gene TRBV4-1; D not resolved. V shed 0 bases and J shed 5 bases, with 10 bases lying between them. Looked up from germline, CDR1 is MGHRA and CDR2 is YSYEKL. The CDR3 covers 14 residues. CDR3 region: CASSQEFRRETQYF. CDR3 nucleotide sequence: TGCGCCAGCAGCCAAGAGTTTAGGCGGGAGACCCAGTACTTC.

The genes are TRBV12-3 or TRBV12-4 and TRBJ2-7; D gene uncertain. This CDR3 is 12 amino acids long. V gave up 8 bases and J gave up 3 bases, with 11 bases separating them. CDR3 sequence: CASSDGYYEQYF. CDR3 nucleotides: TGTGCCAGCTCTGACGGTTACTACGAGCAGTACTTC.

The chain's CDR3 is CAISVAAYYEQYF. Written as DNA, the CDR3 is TGTGCCATCAGTGTGGCAGCGTACTACGAGCAGTACTTC. V is TRBV10-3 and J is TRBJ2-7; D gene unclear. V was trimmed by 4 bases and J by 3 bases, leaving 10 bases between them. CDR1 and CDR2 from the germline V gene are ENHRY and SYGVKD. The CDR3 is 13 residues long.

V is TRBV11-2 and J is TRBJ1-4, with 12 bases lining up with TRBD1. Germline CDR1 and CDR2: SGHAT and FQNNGV. With 5 bases clipped from V and 8 bases from J, the junction kept 6 bases outside the gene matches. The CDR3 length is 15 residues. Here the CDR3 DNA reads TGTGCCAGCAGCCCTAGGGGACAGGGGGCGGAAAAACTGTTTTTT. This sequence encodes CASSPRGQGAEKLFF.